The following is a TCR beta chain sequence with its context. Use of 60 Vbeta and 13 Jbeta primers characterized the PCR. TCRdb's table, derived via immunoSEQ multiplex PCR, lists solely in-frame clones and lacks some. Found here are 150,000 to 200,000 clones, approximately 85% of them singletons; the top ten hold 7.5% to 10%. The data were obtained in a study of cytomegalovirus exposure and HLA in healthy donors. Germline-derived CDR1 and CDR2 are SGHKS and YYEKEE (reference sequence). Trimming took off 1 base at V and 11 bases at J, with 10 bases between the two ends. This CDR3 has 13 amino acids. The V gene is TRBV5-5, the J gene TRBJ1-6; D unclear. The TCR comes from a man younger than 30 in good health and CMV-seropositive. The source material was PBMCs. The CDR3 loop is CASSLSPRAPLHF. The CDR3 DNA reads as TGTGCCAGCAGCTTGTCCCCCCGTGCACCCCTCCACTTT.